These T cell receptor beta chains were read from a single sample in a study of blood T cell repertoires in COVID-19. TCRdb keeps only in-frame clones here, not all; method: immunoSEQ multiplex PCR. This table holds 110,000 or so clones, over 80% found once. What was sequenced was peripheral blood. The receptors derive from a woman aged 70-85 years with acute or convalescent COVID-19. The CDR3 runs from the conserved cysteine through the conserved F or W. The D gene is left open where the match is weak. The size entry is marked missing in some rows and otherwise reads once, few, many or a size class.

D: .; size: .; J: TRBJ1-1; V: TRBV27; DNA: TGTGCCAGCAGCCGAGACGGGTCCTCCCTGACTGAAGCTTTCTTT; CDR3: CASSRDGSSLTEAFF
D: .; size: .; J: TRBJ1-3; V: TRBV2; DNA: TGTGCCAGCAGTGAACTAACGGCTGGAAACACCATATATTTT; CDR3: CASSELTAGNTIYF
D: TRBD1; size: once; J: TRBJ2-5; V: TRBV5-6; DNA: TGTGCCAGCAGCAAGGGACAGGGCGAGGAGACCCAGTACTTC; CDR3: CASSKGQGEETQYF
D: TRBD2; size: .; J: TRBJ2-3; V: TRBV5-1; DNA: TGCGCCAGCAGCCCCGGACTAGCGCGCACAGATACGCAGTATTTT; CDR3: CASSPGLARTDTQYF
D: .; size: .; J: TRBJ2-1; V: TRBV15; DNA: TGTGCCACCAGCGTTATAAAGACAGCCACTCAATACAATGAGCAGTTCTTC; CDR3: CATSVIKTATQYNEQFF
D: TRBD1; size: .; J: TRBJ1-6; V: TRBV11-2; DNA: TGTGCCAGCAGCTCAAGACAGGGGGGCTCCTATAATTCACCCCTCCACTTT; CDR3: CASSSRQGGSYNSPLHF
D: .; size: .; J: TRBJ1-1; V: TRBV14; DNA: TGTGCCAGCAGCCAAGAAGAGTTTTTGAACACTGAAGCTTTCTTT; CDR3: CASSQEEFLNTEAFF
D: .; size: .; J: TRBJ1-3; V: TRBV5-1; DNA: TGCGCCAGCAGCTCGGACGGGGACTCTGGAAACACCATATATTTT; CDR3: CASSSDGDSGNTIYF
D: .; size: .; J: TRBJ1-1; V: TRBV11-1; DNA: TGTGCCAGCAGCAAAAGGAGGGGCAGTTGGAACACTGAAGCTTTCTTT; CDR3: CASSKRRGSWNTEAFF
D: .; size: .; J: TRBJ2-5; V: TRBV28; DNA: TGTGCCAGCAGTCTCCCCCCTAAAAGCGAGACCCAGTACTTC; CDR3: CASSLPPKSETQYF
D: .; size: .; J: TRBJ1-1; V: TRBV18; DNA: TGTGCCACCTCCACCATGGCAGGGGCGGTAAACACTGAAGCTTTCTTT; CDR3: CATSTMAGAVNTEAFF
D: .; size: few; J: TRBJ1-6; V: TRBV18; DNA: TGTGCCAGCTCACCAACAGGGCTAAATTCACCCCTCCACTTT; CDR3: CASSPTGLNSPLHF
D: .; size: .; J: TRBJ1-1; V: TRBV6-6; DNA: TGTGCCAGCAGCTATTCCGTCGAAGCTTTCTTT; CDR3: CASSYSVEAFF
D: .; size: .; J: TRBJ2-2; V: TRBV6-2/TRBV6-3; DNA: TGTGCCAGCACCCCAATATCGAACACCGGGGAGCTGTTTTTT; CDR3: CASTPISNTGELFF
D: .; size: .; J: TRBJ1-6; V: TRBV28; DNA: TGTGCCAGCACCGCCCCGGGTGCCGTTAATTCACCCCTCCACTTT; CDR3: CASTAPGAVNSPLHF
D: .; size: .; J: TRBJ2-1; V: TRBV12-3/TRBV12-4; DNA: TGTGCCAGCAGTTTTATCAGGGATGAGCAGTTCTTC; CDR3: CASSFIRDEQFF
D: .; size: .; J: TRBJ1-4; V: TRBV28; DNA: TGTGCCAGCAGCTCCCAACAAGAAAAACTGTTTTTT; CDR3: CASSSQQEKLFF
D: TRBD1; size: .; J: TRBJ1-5; V: TRBV5-5; DNA: TGTGCCGGGGGACAGGGGACTCAGCCCCAGCATTTT; CDR3: CAGGQGTQPQHF
D: .; size: .; J: TRBJ2-3; V: TRBV11-3; DNA: TGTGCCAGCAGCTTAGGCGCCCGAACAGATACGCAGTATTTT; CDR3: CASSLGARTDTQYF
D: TRBD2; size: .; J: TRBJ2-1; V: TRBV7-2; DNA: TGTGCCAGCAGCTTAGGGACTAGCGGGAGGGGGGGTGAGCAGTTCTTC; CDR3: CASSLGTSGRGGEQFF